Below, 30 T cell receptor beta chains from the same sample are listed, as sequenced in a study of cytotoxic CD8 clonotypes in ibrutinib-treated CLL. The protocol was immunoSEQ multiplex PCR, while the TCRdb copy is restricted to in-frame clones and leaves out a portion. The sample has about 200,000 clones; 60% to 80% are singletons. Specimen: PBMCs, collected after 12 months of ibrutinib treatment. The origin of the receptors is a human donor with chronic lymphocytic leukemia.

This chain uses TRBV18 with TRBJ2-5; TRBD1 might be the D (6 bases). The V and J ends lost 3 bases and 2 bases respectively, with 13 bases between them. The CDR3 is 15 residues long. In germline, CDR1 is KGHSH, CDR2 LQKENI. CDR3: CASSPRWTVQETQYF. CDR3 sequence (DNA): TGTGCCAGCTCACCTCGGTGGACAGTACAAGAGACCCAGTACTTC.

V gene TRBV6-1 combines with J gene TRBJ1-2; tentative D call: TRBD1 (6 bases). The germline V and J ends were trimmed by 6 bases and 2 bases, with 16 bases remaining between them. The CDR3 runs to 15 residues. CDR1 and CDR2 (germline): MNHNS, SASEGT. CDR3 DNA sequence: TGTGCCAGCAGGCCTGGGGGGGCTATAAACTATGGCTACACCTTC. As protein: CASRPGGAINYGYTF.

Only a few counts were recorded for this clone. The V and J genes are TRBV5-1 and TRBJ1-5; no reliable D call. Trimming took off 0 bases at V and 7 bases at J, with 8 bases between the two ends. CDR1 is SGHRS and CDR2 is YFSETQ in the germline V gene. The CDR3 has 13 residues. CDR3 region: CASSLDSGQPQHF. CDR3 bases: TGCGCCAGCAGCTTGGATAGCGGACAGCCCCAGCATTTT. The complete variable domain, with remaining parts taken from reference TRBV5-1 and TRBJ1-5, reads KAGVTQTPRYLIKTRGQQVTLSCSPISGHRSVSWYQQTPGQGLQFLFEYFSETQRNKGNFPGRFSGRQFSNSRSEMNVSTLELGDSALYLCASSLDSGQPQHFGDGTRLSIL.

The J gene is TRBJ2-2, the V gene TRBV6-1; possibly TRBD1 for D (6 bases). CDR3 length: 14 amino acids. Germline CDR1 MNHNS, CDR2 SASEGT. V shed 7 bases and J shed 7 bases, with 16 bases lying between them. The CDR3 DNA reads TGTGCCAGCAAGCCGGGACACAGTAGCGGGGAGCTGTTTTTT. Its protein product is CASKPGHSSGELFF.

The chain is built from TRBV19 and TRBJ2-5; D is unresolved. This CDR3 region has 11 residues. CDR1 and CDR2 (germline): LNHDA, SQIVND (reference sequence). Trimming removed 5 bases from V and 5 bases from J, with 6 bases in between. In DNA, the CDR3 is TGTGCCAGTAGTGAGAGGGAGACCCAGTACTTC. Amino acid sequence: CASSERETQYF. Using reference TRBV19 and TRBJ2-5 for the parts outside the CDR3, the full variable domain is DGGITQSPKYLFRKEGQNVTLSCEQNLNHDAMYWYRQDPGQGLRLIYYSQIVNDFQKGDIAEGYSVSREKKESFPLTVTSAQKNPTAFYLCASSERETQYFGPGTRLLVL.

The rearrangement uses TRBV6-5 and TRBJ2-1; 8 bases map to TRBD2. CDR3 length equals 15 residues. The germline gives CDR1 MNHEY, CDR2 SVGAGI. V was clipped by 7 bases and J by 1 base; unmatched bases: 6. CDR3: CASTTSGRSYNEQFF. The CDR3 bases are TGTGCCAGCACCACCAGCGGGAGATCCTACAATGAGCAGTTCTTC.

This rearrangement joins TRBV11-2 to TRBJ2-1; 7 bases align to TRBD2. Per the germline V gene, CDR1 is SGHAT and CDR2 is FQNNGV. V lost 2 bases and J lost 1; bases outside the gene matches: 11. This CDR3 has 18 residues. CDR3 DNA sequence: TGTGCCAGCAGCTTATCCCTACTAGCGCGAGCGTCCTACAATGAGCAGTTCTTC. Amino acid sequence: CASSLSLLARASYNEQFF.

This chain connects TRBV5-4 to TRBJ2-7, with 9 bases matching TRBD2. The germline CDR1 and CDR2 sequences are SGHNT and YYREEE (reference sequence). Germline trimming cut 4 bases from V and 3 bases from J; bases unmatched to any gene: 8. This CDR3 region has 15 residues. As DNA, the CDR3 is TGTGCCAGCAGCACCTCTAGCGGGATGTACTACGAGCAGTACTTC. Protein: CASSTSSGMYYEQYF.

The chain uses TRBV5-1 and TRBJ2-3, with TRBD1 identical over 8 bases. The CDR3 length is 15 residues. The V and J ends lost 4 bases and 3 bases, in that order; junction bases with no gene match: 7. Germline CDR1 and CDR2: SGHRS and YFSETQ. In nucleotides, the CDR3 is TGCGCCAGCAGCGGTTGGGACAGGACTACAGATACGCAGTATTTT. It translates to CASSGWDRTTDTQYF. The full variable domain, its missing parts supplied by reference TRBV5-1 and TRBJ2-3, is KAGVTQTPRYLIKTRGQQVTLSCSPISGHRSVSWYQQTPGQGLQFLFEYFSETQRNKGNFPGRFSGRQFSNSRSEMNVSTLELGDSALYLCASSGWDRTTDTQYFGPGTRLTVL.

The J gene is TRBJ2-7, the V gene TRBV7-6; tentative D call: TRBD2 (5 bases). The CDR3 consists of 17 residues. Trimming stripped 1 base from V and 4 bases from J, with 20 bases between. CDR1 and CDR2 from the germline V gene are SGHVS and FNYEAQ. The CDR3 is CASSLGASGNKIYEQYF. In nucleotides, the CDR3 is TGTGCCAGCAGCTTAGGAGCCAGCGGCAACAAGATTTACGAGCAGTACTTC. The whole variable domain, remainder taken from reference TRBV7-6 and TRBJ2-7, is GAGVSQSPRYKVTKRGQDVALRCDPISGHVSLYWYRQALGQGPEFLTYFNYEAQQDKSGLPNDRFSAERPEGSISTLTIQRTEQRDSAMYRCASSLGASGNKIYEQYFGPGTRLTVT.

The V call is TRBV5-6, the J call TRBJ2-3; 14 nucleotides match TRBD2. This CDR3 is built from 15 residues. CDR1 SGHDT and CDR2 YYEEEE come from the germline V gene. Trimming cost V 2 bases and J 7 bases; bases outside gene matches: 3. CDR3 bases: TGTGCCAGCAGCTTTCGACTAGCGGGAGGGCATACGCAGTATTTT. Protein product: CASSFRLAGGHTQYF.

The chain links TRBV30 to TRBJ2-7; no reliable D call. The CDR3 sequence is 11 residues long. Germline loops: CDR1 GTSNPN, CDR2 SVGIG (reference sequence). V was clipped by 5 bases and J by 3 bases, with 8 bases between them. DNA of the CDR3: TGTGCCTGGGGACCGCACTACGAGCAGTACTTC. Translating gives CAWGPHYEQYF.

The chain is built from TRBV6-5 and TRBJ2-5; TRBD2 aligns across 13 bases. The germline V gene has CDR1 MNHEY and CDR2 SVGAGI. The length of the CDR3 is 14 residues. Germline trimming cut 6 bases from V and 5 bases from J; bases unmatched to any gene: 3. The CDR3 spells CASRGLAGVETQYF. In DNA form, the CDR3 reads TGTGCCAGCAGAGGACTAGCGGGAGTTGAGACCCAGTACTTC.

The rearrangement joins TRBV30 to TRBJ1-3; no reliable D call. Deletions cut 2 bases from V and 0 bases from J, with 11 bases between. Per germline, CDR1 GTSNPN and CDR2 SVGIG (reference sequence). This CDR3 comprises 15 residues. Written as DNA, the CDR3 is TGTGCCTGGAGTTCGCGGGATTTCTCTGGAAACACCATATATTTT. Its protein product is CAWSSRDFSGNTIYF.

The chain uses TRBV5-4 and TRBJ2-7; D is undetermined. The V end was cut by 0 bases, the J end by 5 bases, with 12 bases between. Germline CDR1 is SGHNT and CDR2 is YYREEE (reference sequence). The CDR3 totals 14 residues. CDR3: CASSLVARAHEQYF. The CDR3 DNA reads as TGTGCCAGCAGCTTGGTGGCTAGGGCCCACGAGCAGTACTTC.

This clone was recorded once. This chain connects TRBV6-5 to TRBJ1-2; D might be TRBD1 (5 bases). V lost 0 bases, J lost 6 bases, and 11 bases lay in between. This CDR3 spans 14 amino acids. The V gene's germline CDR1 is MNHEY and CDR2 SVGAGI. The CDR3 spells CASSYSRGRDGYTF. The DNA for the CDR3 is TGTGCCAGCAGTTACTCGAGGGGAAGGGATGGCTACACCTTC.

This clone was detected only a few times. The V and J genes are TRBV6-1 and TRBJ2-7; TRBD1 is a possible D gene (5 bases). The germline gives CDR1 MNHNS, CDR2 SASEGT. The CDR3 totals 14 residues. Deletions cut 0 bases from V and 2 bases from J, with 8 bases between. The CDR3 loop reads CASSEADIPYEQYF. The CDR3 DNA sequence: TGTGCCAGCAGTGAAGCGGACATCCCCTACGAGCAGTACTTC.

The chain links TRBV27 to TRBJ1-6; the match to TRBD1 covers 7 bases. CDR1 is MNHEY and CDR2 is SMNVEV in the germline V gene (reference sequence). CDR3 length: 13 residues. Trimming removed 8 bases from V and 10 bases from J; junction bases left unmatched: 8. In DNA form, the CDR3 reads TGTGCCAGCCATTCGACAGGGAGGTCACCCCTCCACTTT. This gives the protein CASHSTGRSPLHF.

This clone was found a few times. V and J are TRBV7-3 and TRBJ2-2; no clear D gene. The germline V and J ends were trimmed by 5 bases and 1 base, with 8 bases remaining between them. The CDR3 loop spans 14 amino acids. Looked up from germline, CDR1 is SGHTA and CDR2 is FQGTGA. The CDR3 nucleotides are TGTGCCAGCAGCCCCTGGGAGAACACCGGGGAGCTGTTTTTT. Translation: CASSPWENTGELFF.

The gene calls are TRBV6-4 and TRBJ2-2, with 9 bases identical to TRBD1. The J segment lost 5 bases and the V segment lost 0 bases, leaving 4 bases of the junction unmatched. In germline, CDR1 is MRHNA, CDR2 SNTAGT. The CDR3 covers 16 residues. The CDR3 DNA is TGTGCCAGCAGTGACTCGGGACAGGGATCAACCGGGGAGCTGTTTTTT. It translates to CASSDSGQGSTGELFF.

This sequence joins TRBV11-3 and TRBJ2-1; D possibly corresponds to TRBD2 (6 bases). Germline V lookup: CDR1 SGHNT, CDR2 YENEEA. Trimming removed 5 bases at V and 1 base at J, with 9 bases between. The CDR3 is 14 amino acids. The CDR3 DNA follows: TGTGCCAGCAGCGTGAGCGGGTCCTACAATGAGCAGTTCTTC. Translation: CASSVSGSYNEQFF.

This chain uses TRBV20-1 with TRBJ2-7; D tentatively reads TRBD1 or TRBD2 (5 bases each). In germline, CDR1 is DFQATT, CDR2 SNEGSKA (reference sequence). The CDR3 has 11 residues. Trimming cost V 6 bases and J 3 bases, with 9 bases left between them. The CDR3: CSARDHYEQYF. Here the CDR3 DNA reads TGCAGTGCCCGGGACCACTACGAGCAGTACTTC.

The V gene is TRBV5-4, the J gene TRBJ1-2; D uncertain. Germline V gene sequence: CDR1 SGHNT, CDR2 YYREEE (reference sequence). This CDR3 comprises 15 residues. Deletions cut 0 bases from V and 2 bases from J, with 11 bases between. CDR3 in amino acids: CASSLGGRWNYGYTF. The CDR3 region has the DNA TGTGCCAGCAGCTTGGGCGGCAGGTGGAACTATGGCTACACCTTC.

CDR3 sequence (DNA): TGTGCCAGCAGCACCTTAGCGGGAGGAAGCACAGATACGCAGTATTTT. It is translated as CASSTLAGGSTDTQYF. The chain employs TRBV11-2 and TRBJ2-3; 10 bases fit TRBD2. CDR3 length equals 16 residues. Germline V gene data show CDR1 as SGHAT and CDR2 as FQNNGV. V trimming: 5 bases; J trimming: 0 bases; junction bases outside the gene matches: 5.

CDR3 sequence (DNA): TGCGCCAGCAGCCCCACCCCGGGACAGACCTATGGCTACACCTTC. It translates to CASSPTPGQTYGYTF. The chain is built from TRBV4-1 and TRBJ1-2, with TRBD1 matching over 7 bases. The CDR3 consists of 15 residues. The trim removed 4 bases at V and 4 bases at J, leaving 9 bases unmatched. CDR1 MGHRA and CDR2 YSYEKL come from the germline V gene.

V gene TRBV5-1 combines with J gene TRBJ2-7; 7 nucleotides agree with TRBD1. From germline, CDR1 is SGHRS and CDR2 YFSETQ. The CDR3 contains 14 residues. V lost 4 bases and J lost 2; bases outside the gene matches: 6. Written as DNA, the CDR3 is TGCGCCAGCAGCACTGGACAGGCTCCCTACGAGCAGTACTTC. Its translation: CASSTGQAPYEQYF.

The chain employs TRBV28 and TRBJ2-7; a possible D gene is TRBD1 (6 bases). Trimming took 8 bases from V and 3 from J, leaving 11 bases between them. The CDR3 runs 12 residues. Germline V gene sequence: CDR1 MDHEN, CDR2 SYDVKM. In DNA, the CDR3 is TGTGCCAGCCGTACAGGGAACTACGAGCAGTACTTC. Its protein is CASRTGNYEQYF.

This chain joins TRBV5-1 and TRBJ2-2; a weak D match, TRBD1 (5 bases). Germline-derived CDR1 and CDR2 are SGHRS and YFSETQ. V lost 3 bases and J lost 7, with 19 bases in between. CDR3 length equals 16 residues. CDR3 protein: CASSWGVIWDHGELFF. CDR3 nucleotide sequence: TGCGCCAGCAGCTGGGGCGTTATATGGGATCACGGGGAGCTGTTTTTT.

The chain couples TRBV6-1 to TRBJ2-3; D is uncertain. The germline V gene has CDR1 MNHNS and CDR2 SASEGT. The germline V and J ends were trimmed by 1 base and 2 bases, with 7 bases remaining between them. The CDR3 is 14 residues long. Here the CDR3 reads CASSEVENTDTQYF. DNA for the CDR3: TGTGCCAGCAGTGAAGTGGAGAACACAGATACGCAGTATTTT.

This chain joins TRBV9 and TRBJ1-2; D gene unclear. The V and J ends lost 5 bases and 5 bases respectively, with 10 bases between them. There are 12 residues in the CDR3. CDR1 and CDR2 (germline): SGDLS, YYNGEE. DNA of the CDR3: TGTGCCAGCAGGGGTTACGTTTATGGCTACACCTTC. Its translation: CASRGYVYGYTF.